These 19 T cell receptor beta chains originate from one sample sequenced in a study of T cells in Graves' hyperthyroidism and ophthalmopathy. The investigators amplified TCR beta CDR3 regions from RNA transcripts. Initially, a first-round RT-PCR of the TCR CDR3 employed the HTBI primer set. TCRdb passed the multiplex PCR reads through MiXCR, listing each CDR3 protein once. The repertoire consists of hundreds of thousands of distinct CDR3 sequences, with around 21% occurring once and the leading ten covering under 35%. The sample taken for sequencing was blood. All receptors come from a man between 25 and 39 years old with Graves' ophthalmopathy.

In DNA form, the CDR3 reads TGTGCCAGCTCACCCGGGACAGGGGCGACAACTAATGAAAAACTGTTTTTT. Translating gives CASSPGTGATTNEKLFF. The chain uses TRBV18 and TRBJ1-4; 10 nucleotides line up with TRBD1. There are 17 residues in the CDR3. Per the germline V gene, CDR1 is KGHSH and CDR2 is LQKENI. The V and J ends lost 3 bases and 0 bases, in that order; junction bases with no gene match: 4. The entire variable domain, with the rest obtained from reference TRBV18 and TRBJ1-4, is as follows: NAGVMQNPRHLVRRRGQEARLRCSPMKGHSHVYWYRQLPEEGLKFMVYLQKENIIDESGMPKERFSAEFPKEGPSILRIQQVVRGDSAAYFCASSPGTGATTNEKLFFGSGTQLSVL.

The J gene is TRBJ2-5, the V gene TRBV28; a possible D gene is TRBD1 (6 bases). V dropped 4 bases and J dropped 5 bases, with 14 bases sitting between them. Per the germline V gene, CDR1 is MDHEN and CDR2 is SYDVKM. This CDR3 comprises 14 residues. The CDR3 protein is CASSYETGIETQYF. Written as DNA, the CDR3 is TGTGCCAGCAGTTATGAGACAGGTATTGAGACCCAGTACTTC.

This clonotype occurred a few times. Since the CDR3 does not end with the conserved phenylalanine or tryptophan, this likely comes from a read error. The chain combines TRBV20-1 with TRBJ2-7; D perhaps matches TRBD2 (6 bases). V was trimmed by 3 bases and J by 2 bases, leaving 11 bases between them. The CDR3 sequence is 13 residues long. The V gene's germline CDR1 is DFQATT and CDR2 SNEGSKA (reference sequence). This chain's CDR3 is CSASSGSTYEQYL. CDR3 nucleotide sequence: TGCAGTGCTAGTAGCGGTAGCACCTACGAGCAGTACCTC.

Only a few counts were recorded for this clonotype. The rearrangement uses TRBV7-3 and TRBJ2-5, with TRBD1 identical over 8 bases. The CDR3 contains 16 residues. CDR1 and CDR2 (germline): SGHTA, FQGTGA. J was trimmed by 5 bases and V by 4 bases; bases with no gene match: 12. CDR3 sequence reads: CASSSPDRVLRETQYF. The CDR3 DNA reads as TGTGCCAGCAGCTCACCGGACAGGGTGCTCCGGGAGACCCAGTACTTC.

At least ten counts were recorded for this clonotype. The rearrangement uses TRBV28 and TRBJ1-5; D not resolved. Germline lookup yields CDR1 MDHEN and CDR2 SYDVKM. The CDR3 totals 14 residues. Trimming stripped 5 bases from V and 6 bases from J, with 14 bases between. The CDR3 DNA sequence: TGTGCCAGCAGTGGGCCCGGGCTCCGTCAGCCCCAGCATTTT. Encoded protein: CASSGPGLRQPQHF.

This clonotype was detected many times. This chain links TRBV18 with TRBJ2-7; no definite D call. The V gene lost 6 bases and the J gene lost 2 bases, with 14 bases spanning the gap. The germline CDR1 and CDR2 sequences are KGHSH and LQKENI. CDR3 length: 14 amino acids. The CDR3 DNA follows: TGTGCCAGCTCCCCGCGGCCTGGCCCCTACGAGCAGTACTTC. It encodes CASSPRPGPYEQYF.

This clonotype was detected only a few times. The genes are TRBV6-1 and TRBJ2-7; 11 positions match TRBD1. The CDR3 length is 17 residues. The junction had 8 bases not matched to a gene; V was cut back by 1 base and J by 3 bases. Germline V CDR1 and CDR2: MNHNS, SASEGT. CDR3 sequence: CASSEVVTGTGGYEQYF. The CDR3 coding sequence is TGTGCCAGCAGTGAAGTGGTCACCGGGACAGGGGGCTACGAGCAGTACTTC.

This clonotype appeared many times. The chain couples TRBV11-2 to TRBJ2-7; D call uncertain. V was clipped by 1 base and J by 0 bases, with 7 bases between them. The CDR3 runs to 14 residues. Germline V CDR1 and CDR2: SGHAT, FQNNGV. The CDR3 bases are TGTGCCAGCAGCTTAGGGGCGGTCTCCTACGAGCAGTACTTC. Translating it yields CASSLGAVSYEQYF.

This clonotype showed up many times. The chain links TRBV5-5 to TRBJ2-7; D unresolved. V lost 3 bases, J lost 9 bases, and 10 bases lay in between. This CDR3 is 11 amino acids long. Germline lookup yields CDR1 SGHKS and CDR2 YYEKEE (reference sequence). CDR3: CASSSQVVQYF. CDR3 sequence (DNA): TGTGCCAGCAGCTCGCAGGTCGTGCAGTACTTC.

This chain links TRBV7-9 with TRBJ1-1; D uncertain. Germline V gene data show CDR1 as SEHNR and CDR2 as FQNEAQ (reference sequence). The CDR3 consists of 17 residues. Deletions cut 1 base from V and 0 bases from J, with 15 bases between. DNA for the CDR3: TGTGCCAGCAGCTTAGTACCCGGGGTGGAGGTGAACACTGAAGCTTTCTTT. Amino acids: CASSLVPGVEVNTEAFF. Full variable domain (missing parts from reference TRBV7-9 and TRBJ1-1): DTGVSQNPRHKITKRGQNVTFRCDPISEHNRLYWYRQTLGQGPEFLTYFQNEAQLEKSRLLSDRFSAERPKGSFSTLEIQRTEQGDSAMYLCASSLVPGVEVNTEAFFGQGTRLTVV.

The rearrangement uses TRBV2 and TRBJ2-3; 10 bases are shared with TRBD2. There are 15 residues in the CDR3. V lost 6 bases and J lost 2; bases outside the gene matches: 5. Germline V gene sequence: CDR1 SNHLY, CDR2 FYNNEI. CDR3 sequence (DNA): TGTGCCAGCAGCGCGACTAGCGGGTACACAGATACGCAGTATTTT. It encodes CASSATSGYTDTQYF.

The chain links TRBV20-1 to TRBJ2-7, with TRBD1 matching 7 bases. The J call is uncertain, as TRBJ2-1 better fits the DNA end. The CDR3 consists of 16 residues. Germline CDR1 reads DFQATT; CDR2 reads SNEGSKA (reference sequence). CDR3 in amino acids: CSARQSGKGGSYEQFF. In DNA, the CDR3 is TGCAGTGCTAGACAGTCAGGGAAAGGGGGCTCCTACGAGCAGTTCTTC.

In this sample, this clonotype turned up many times. The chain couples TRBV11-2 to TRBJ1-1; D is unresolved. With 2 bases removed from V and 0 bases from J, the gap between germline ends came to 10 bases. CDR1 is SGHAT and CDR2 is FQNNGV in the germline V gene. The CDR3 extends over 15 amino acids. CDR3 region: CASSLLRGLNTEAFF. For the CDR3, the DNA is TGTGCCAGCAGCTTACTGCGGGGTTTGAACACTGAAGCTTTCTTT. Looking up the rest from reference TRBV11-2 and TRBJ1-1 gives the full variable domain: EAGVAQSPRYKIIEKRQSVAFWCNPISGHATLYWYQQILGQGPKLLIQFQNNGVVDDSQLPKDRFSAERLKGVDSTLKIQPAKLEDSAVYLCASSLLRGLNTEAFFGQGTRLTVV.

This chain links TRBV9 with TRBJ1-2, with 9 positions matching TRBD1. The CDR3 length is 15 residues. The trim removed 2 bases at V and 4 bases at J, leaving 6 bases unmatched. The germline V gene encodes CDR1 SGDLS and CDR2 YYNGEE. CDR3 region: CASSVRQGGTYGYTF. As DNA, the CDR3 is TGTGCCAGCAGCGTCCGACAGGGGGGGACCTATGGCTACACCTTC.

The V gene is TRBV4-1, the J gene TRBJ2-7; D not resolved. This CDR3 region has 16 residues. Looked up from germline, CDR1 is MGHRA and CDR2 is YSYEKL. V lost 0 bases and J lost 3, with 15 bases in between. CDR3 coding DNA: TGCGCCAGCAGCCAAGATGATATAGGGTCCGTCTACGAGCAGTACTTC. Amino acid sequence: CASSQDDIGSVYEQYF.

This clonotype was detected only a few times. Its ends do not fully match the called genes, so a read error is possible. This chain joins TRBV6-2 or TRBV6-3 and TRBJ2-7; 10 nucleotides agree with TRBD2. Germline V gene sequence: CDR1 MNHEY, CDR2 SVGEGT. There are 17 residues in the CDR3. The CDR3 region is CASSYSFPGLATYEQYF. For the CDR3, the DNA is TGTGCCAGCAGCTACTCGTTCCCGGGACTAGCGACCTACGAGCAGTACTTC.

Note on this clonotype: The germline gene is not matched at one end of the junction; a read error may be the cause. This chain uses TRBV18 with TRBJ1-6; D is ambiguous. CDR1 KGHSH and CDR2 LQKENI come from the germline V gene. The CDR3 sequence is 15 residues long. CDR3 sequence (DNA): TGTGCCAGCTCACAAGGACTTTCCTCTAATTCACCCCTCCACTTT. This gives the protein CASSQGLSSNSPLHF.

This clonotype was seen a handful of times. J is TRBJ2-4 and V is TRBV12-3 or TRBV12-4, with 8 bases lining up with TRBD2. The ends lost 7 bases at V and 6 bases at J; junction bases unmatched: 11. This CDR3 is 15 amino acids long. CDR3 in DNA: TGTGCCAGCACCGGGGTTAGCGGGATCGGAAACATTCAGTACTTC. Translated: CASTGVSGIGNIQYF.

The chain links TRBV28 to TRBJ2-5, with 7 bases aligning to TRBD1. The CDR3 runs to 13 residues. V shed 6 bases, J shed 5 bases, and the junction held 6 bases outside the gene matches. The germline gives CDR1 MDHEN, CDR2 SYDVKM. CDR3 nucleotides: TGTGCCAGCAGGACAGGGTGGGTGGAGACCCAGTACTTC. Translated: CASRTGWVETQYF. The full variable domain, rest sourced from reference TRBV28 and TRBJ2-5, is DVKVTQSSRYLVKRTGEKVFLECVQDMDHENMFWYRQDPGLGLRLIYFSYDVKMKEKGDIPEGYSVSREKKERFSLILESASTNQTSMYLCASRTGWVETQYFGPGTRLLVL.